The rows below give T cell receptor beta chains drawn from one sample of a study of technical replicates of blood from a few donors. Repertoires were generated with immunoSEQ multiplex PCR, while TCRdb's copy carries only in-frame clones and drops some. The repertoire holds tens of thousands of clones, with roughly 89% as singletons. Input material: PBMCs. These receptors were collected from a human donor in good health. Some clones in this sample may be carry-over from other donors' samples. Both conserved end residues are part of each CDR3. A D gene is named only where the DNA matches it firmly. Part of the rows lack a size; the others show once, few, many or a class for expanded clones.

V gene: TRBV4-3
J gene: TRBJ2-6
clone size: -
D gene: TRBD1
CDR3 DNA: TGCGCCAGCAGCCGGGACAGTTACTCTGGGGCCAACGTCCTGACTTTC
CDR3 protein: CASSRDSYSGANVLTF

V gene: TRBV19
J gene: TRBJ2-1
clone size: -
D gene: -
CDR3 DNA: TGTGCCAGTAGCGGGAGTTCCTACAATGAGCAGTTCTTC
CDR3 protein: CASSGSSYNEQFF

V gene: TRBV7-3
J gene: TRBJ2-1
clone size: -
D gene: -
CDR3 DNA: TGTGCCAGCAGGGCGGGGACGGACGATTACAATGAGCAGTTCTTC
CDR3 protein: CASRAGTDDYNEQFF

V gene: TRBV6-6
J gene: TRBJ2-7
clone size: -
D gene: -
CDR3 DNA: TGTGCCAGCAGTCGAGACAGAGTAAGCTCCTACGAGCAGTACTTC
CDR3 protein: CASSRDRVSSYEQYF

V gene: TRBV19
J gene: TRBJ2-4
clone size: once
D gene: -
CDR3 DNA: TGTGCCAGTAGTAACCGGGATCCAAGTCTTAACATTCAGTACTTC
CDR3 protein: CASSNRDPSLNIQYF

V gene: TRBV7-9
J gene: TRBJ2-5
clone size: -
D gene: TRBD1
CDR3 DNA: TGTGCCAGCAGCTCTCCGGGACAGGGTTGGGAGACCCAGTACTTC
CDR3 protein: CASSSPGQGWETQYF

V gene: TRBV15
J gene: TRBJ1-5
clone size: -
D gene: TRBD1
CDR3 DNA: TGTGCCACCAGCTACTCAGAACAGGGGCTCCAGCATTTT
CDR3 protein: CATSYSEQGLQHF

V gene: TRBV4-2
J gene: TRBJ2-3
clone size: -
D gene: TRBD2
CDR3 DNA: TGTGCCAGCAGCCAAGACCTCGTCGCTAGCGGGAGCACAGATACGCAGTATTTT
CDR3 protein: CASSQDLVASGSTDTQYF

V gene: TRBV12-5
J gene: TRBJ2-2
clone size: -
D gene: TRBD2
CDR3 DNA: TGTGCTAGTGGTTCGAGACTAGCGGGGGCGACCGGGGAGCTGTTTTTT
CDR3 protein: CASGSRLAGATGELFF

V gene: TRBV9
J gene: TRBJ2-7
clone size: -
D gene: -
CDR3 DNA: TGTGCCAGCAGCGGAGACCCAGGGTCCTACGAGCAGTACTTC
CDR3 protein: CASSGDPGSYEQYF

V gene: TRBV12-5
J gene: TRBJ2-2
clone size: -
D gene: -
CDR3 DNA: TGTGCTAGTGGTTCCCTTTATGCCGGGGAGCTGTTTTTT
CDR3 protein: CASGSLYAGELFF

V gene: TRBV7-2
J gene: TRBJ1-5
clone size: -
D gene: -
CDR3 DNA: TGTGCCAGCAGCTTAGTACACCGCAATCAGCCCCAGCATTTT
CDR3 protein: CASSLVHRNQPQHF

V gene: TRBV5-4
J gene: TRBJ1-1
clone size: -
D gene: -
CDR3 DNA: TGTGCCAGCAGCCCACAGGGTTCATACACTGAAGCTTTCTTT
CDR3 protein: CASSPQGSYTEAFF

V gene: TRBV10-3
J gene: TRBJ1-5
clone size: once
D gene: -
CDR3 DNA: TGTGCCATCAGTGGGTTTGGGTCTCTCGGGTATAGCAATCAGCCCCAGCATTTT
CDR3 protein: CAISGFGSLGYSNQPQHF

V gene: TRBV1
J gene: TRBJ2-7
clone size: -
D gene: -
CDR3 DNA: TGCACCAGCACGCGGAAGAACCCCACCTACGAGCAGTACTTC
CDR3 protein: CTSTRKNPTYEQYF

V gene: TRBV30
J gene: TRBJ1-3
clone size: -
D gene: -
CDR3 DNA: TGTGCCTGGAGAAGGGTGGGGAGGAGCTCTGGAAACACCATATATTTT
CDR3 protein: CAWRRVGRSSGNTIYF

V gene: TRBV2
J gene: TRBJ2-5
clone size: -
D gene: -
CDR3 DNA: TGTGCCAGCAGCCTACAGGGAGAAGAGACCCAGTACTTC
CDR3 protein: CASSLQGEETQYF

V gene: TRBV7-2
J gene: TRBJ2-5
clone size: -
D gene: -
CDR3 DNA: TGTGCCAGCACCTACCTCGGGGGGCGGGAGACCCAGTACTTC
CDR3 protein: CASTYLGGRETQYF

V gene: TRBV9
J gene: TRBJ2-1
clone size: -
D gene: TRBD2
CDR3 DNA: TGTGCCAGCAGCGGTACTAGCGACAATGAGCAGTTCTTC
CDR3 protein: CASSGTSDNEQFF

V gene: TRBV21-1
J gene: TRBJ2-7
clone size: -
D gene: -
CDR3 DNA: TGTGCCAGCAGTCCTATCTACGAGCAGTACTTC
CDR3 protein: CASSPIYEQYF

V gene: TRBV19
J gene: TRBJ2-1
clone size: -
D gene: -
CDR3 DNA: TGTGCCAGTAGTATAAGTGACTATTACAATGAGCAGTTCTTC
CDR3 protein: CASSISDYYNEQFF

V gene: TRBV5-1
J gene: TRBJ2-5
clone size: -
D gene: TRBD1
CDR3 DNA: TGCGCCAGCAGCCCCACGACAGGGAAGGGGCAAGAGACCCAGTACTTC
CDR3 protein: CASSPTTGKGQETQYF

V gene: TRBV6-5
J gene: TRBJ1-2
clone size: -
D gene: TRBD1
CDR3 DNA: TGTGCCAGCAACCCGGGACAGGGACGTGCGGGCTACACCTTC
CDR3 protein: CASNPGQGRAGYTF

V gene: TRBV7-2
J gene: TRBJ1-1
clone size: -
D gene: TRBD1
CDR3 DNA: TGTGCCAGCAGCTTTAAGACAGGGGGCGTCTCTGAAGCTTTCTTT
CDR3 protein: CASSFKTGGVSEAFF

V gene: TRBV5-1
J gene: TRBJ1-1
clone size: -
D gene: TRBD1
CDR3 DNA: TGCGCCAGCGGGGACAGTATTAACACTGAAGCTTTCTTT
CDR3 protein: CASGDSINTEAFF

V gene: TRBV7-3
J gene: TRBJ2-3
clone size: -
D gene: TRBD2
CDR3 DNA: TGTGCCAGCAGCTTATCATCACTAGCGGGGACCACAGATACGCAGTATTTT
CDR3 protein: CASSLSSLAGTTDTQYF

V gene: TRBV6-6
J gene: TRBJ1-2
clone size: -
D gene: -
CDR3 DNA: TGTGCCAGCAGTCCTTTGAGGGGCTACACCTTC
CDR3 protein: CASSPLRGYTF

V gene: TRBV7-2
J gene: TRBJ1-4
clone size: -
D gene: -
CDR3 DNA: TGTGCCAGCAGCGGGGCGGTCTTAAATGAAAAACTGTTTTTT
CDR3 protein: CASSGAVLNEKLFF

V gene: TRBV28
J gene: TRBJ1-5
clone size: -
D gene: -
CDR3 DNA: TGTGCCAGCAGCAAACTCCAATCATACAGGGATAGCAATCAGCCCCAGCATTTT
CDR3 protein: CASSKLQSYRDSNQPQHF

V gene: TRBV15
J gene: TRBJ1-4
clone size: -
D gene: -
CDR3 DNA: TGTGCCACCAGCAGAGATTCAACAGGGCACGGTGAAAAACTGTTTTTT
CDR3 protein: CATSRDSTGHGEKLFF

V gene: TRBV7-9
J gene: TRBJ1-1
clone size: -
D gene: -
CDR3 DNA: TGTGCCAGCAGTCCGAGGCAGGGTGGGAACACTGAAGCTTTCTTT
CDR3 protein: CASSPRQGGNTEAFF

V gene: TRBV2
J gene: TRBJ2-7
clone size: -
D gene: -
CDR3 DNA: TGTGCCAGCACACAACAACAGGGATTAAACGAGCAGTACTTC
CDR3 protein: CASTQQQGLNEQYF

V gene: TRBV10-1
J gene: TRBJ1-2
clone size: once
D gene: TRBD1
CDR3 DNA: TGCGCCATGTACAGGGGGCCCTACACCTTC
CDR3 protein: CAMYRGPYTF

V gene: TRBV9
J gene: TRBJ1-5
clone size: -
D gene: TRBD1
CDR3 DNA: TGTGCCAGCAGCGTAGGACAGGGAGGCGATCAGCCCCAGCATTTT
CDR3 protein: CASSVGQGGDQPQHF

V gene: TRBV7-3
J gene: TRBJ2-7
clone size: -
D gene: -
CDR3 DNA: TGTGCCAGCAGCTCAGGACTTACCAGAGAAGTGGGGGAGCAGTACTTC
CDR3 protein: CASSSGLTREVGEQYF

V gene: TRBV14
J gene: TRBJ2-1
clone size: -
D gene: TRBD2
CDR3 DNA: TGTGCCAGCAGCCAAGAATTGGCGGGAGGCACACCCTTGGGCAATGAGCAGTTCTTC
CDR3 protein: CASSQELAGGTPLGNEQFF

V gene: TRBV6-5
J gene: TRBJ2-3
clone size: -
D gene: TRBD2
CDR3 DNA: TGTGCCAGCAGCCAAAGCGGGGGGGCGTGGGATACGCAGTATTTT
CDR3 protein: CASSQSGGAWDTQYF

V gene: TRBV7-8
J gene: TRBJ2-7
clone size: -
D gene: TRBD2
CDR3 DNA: TGTGCCAGCAGCATTAGCGGGAGGGCCGACGAGCAGTACTTC
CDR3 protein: CASSISGRADEQYF

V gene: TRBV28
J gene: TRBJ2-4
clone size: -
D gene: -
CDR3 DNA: TGTGCCAGCAGTTTAGGGGGGGCGGGGGTCAAAAACATTCAGTACTTC
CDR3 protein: CASSLGGAGVKNIQYF

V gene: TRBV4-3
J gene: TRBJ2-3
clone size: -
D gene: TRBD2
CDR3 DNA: TGCGCCAGCAGCCAAGACCTAGCGGGGGGGCCAGATACGCAGTATTTT
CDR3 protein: CASSQDLAGGPDTQYF

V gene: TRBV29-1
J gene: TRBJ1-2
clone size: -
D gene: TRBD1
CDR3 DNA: TGCAGCGTTACCGGGACAGGGGTCTATGGCTACACCTTC
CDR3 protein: CSVTGTGVYGYTF

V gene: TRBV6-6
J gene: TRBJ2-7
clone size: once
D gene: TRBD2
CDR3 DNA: TGTGCCAGCAGTGATACTAGCGGGATATCGTACGAGCAGTACTTC
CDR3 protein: CASSDTSGISYEQYF

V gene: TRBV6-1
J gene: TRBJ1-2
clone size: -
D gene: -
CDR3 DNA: TGTGCCAGCAGCCTAGGAGCTGTTGCTAACTATGGCTACACCTTC
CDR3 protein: CASSLGAVANYGYTF

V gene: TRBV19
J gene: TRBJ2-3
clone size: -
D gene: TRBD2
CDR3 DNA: TGTGCCAGTAGTTCCCATAGCGGGGGGGCGGCAGATACGCAGTATTTT
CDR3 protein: CASSSHSGGAADTQYF

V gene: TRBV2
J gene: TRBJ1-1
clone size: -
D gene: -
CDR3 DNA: TGTGCCAGGAGGACATTGATGAACACTGAAGCTTTCTTT
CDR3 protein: CARRTLMNTEAFF

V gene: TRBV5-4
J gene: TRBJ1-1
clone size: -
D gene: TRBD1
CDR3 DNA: TGTGCCAGCAGCCCACAGGGGTTGAACACTGAAGCTTTCTTT
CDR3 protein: CASSPQGLNTEAFF

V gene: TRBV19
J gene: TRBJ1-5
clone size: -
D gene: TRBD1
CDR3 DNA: TGTGCCAGTAAAGACAGGGGTCTCCAGCCCCAGCATTTT
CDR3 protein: CASKDRGLQPQHF

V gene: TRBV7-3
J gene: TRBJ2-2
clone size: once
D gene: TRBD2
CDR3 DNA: TGTGCCAGCAGCCAGAAGCGGGGGAACACCGGGGAGCTGTTTTTT
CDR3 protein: CASSQKRGNTGELFF

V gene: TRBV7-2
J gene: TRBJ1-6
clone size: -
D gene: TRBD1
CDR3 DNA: TGTGCCAGCAGCTTAACCCGGAGCATGGCAGGGGGGAATTCACCCCTCCACTTT
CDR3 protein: CASSLTRSMAGGNSPLHF

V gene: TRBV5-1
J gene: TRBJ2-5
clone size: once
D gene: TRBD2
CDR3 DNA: TGCGCCAGCAGCTTGATTTCTAGCGGGGAGGGGGCCCAGTACTTC
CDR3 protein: CASSLISSGEGAQYF

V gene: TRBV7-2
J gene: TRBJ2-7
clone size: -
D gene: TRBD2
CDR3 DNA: TGTGCCAGCAGCACCACTAGCGGGAGCCCCACCTACGAGCAGTACTTC
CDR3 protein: CASSTTSGSPTYEQYF